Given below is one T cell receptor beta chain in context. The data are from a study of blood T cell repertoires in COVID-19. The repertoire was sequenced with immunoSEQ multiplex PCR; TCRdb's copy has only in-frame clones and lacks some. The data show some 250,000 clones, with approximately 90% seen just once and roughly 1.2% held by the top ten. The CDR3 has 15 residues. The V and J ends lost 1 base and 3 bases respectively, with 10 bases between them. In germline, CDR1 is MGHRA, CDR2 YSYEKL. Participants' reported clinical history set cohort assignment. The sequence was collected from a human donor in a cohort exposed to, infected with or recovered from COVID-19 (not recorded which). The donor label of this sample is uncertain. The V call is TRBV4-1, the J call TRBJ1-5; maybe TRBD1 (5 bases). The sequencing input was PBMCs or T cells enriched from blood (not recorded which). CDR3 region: CASSQAQVPNQPQHF. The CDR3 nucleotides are TGCGCCAGCAGCCAAGCACAGGTACCCAATCAGCCCCAGCATTTT.